One and the same sample provided the 19 T cell receptor beta chains below, sequenced in a study of glioma-infiltrating T cells. The iRepertoire nested amplicon-rescue multiplex PCR amplified TCR alpha and beta CDR3s from RNA. TCRdb re-derived calls from the multiplex PCR reads in MiXCR, one entry per CDR3 protein. The sample includes approximately 120,000 distinct CDR3 sequences, less than 30% of them seen just once. Sequenced sample: glioma tissue, nonneoplastic brain tissue, or PBMCs (not recorded which). The origin of the receptors is a human donor with low-grade glioma or glioblastoma, undergoing nonglioma brain surgery, or in good health (not recorded which).

This clonotype was found many times. The CDR3 DNA is TGTGCCAGCAGCAGGGAGAGGAGCACTGAAGCTTTCTTT. It yields the protein CASSRERSTEAFF. This rearrangement joins TRBV11-3 to TRBJ1-1, with D uncertain. Trimming pared 5 bases from V and 4 bases from J, leaving 11 bases between. This CDR3 region has 13 residues. The germline V gene encodes CDR1 SGHNT and CDR2 YENEEA.

Concerning this clonotype: This clone may be a read error of a much larger clone one base away. The gene calls are TRBV4-3 and TRBJ2-7, with TRBD2 matching 7 bases. In germline, CDR1 is LGHNA, CDR2 YSLEER. With 3 bases clipped from V and 0 bases from J, the junction kept 5 bases outside the gene matches. This CDR3 is built from 15 residues. CDR3 residues: CASSQRGSSSYEQYF. CDR3 coding DNA: TGCGCCAGCAGCCAGCGGGGGTCTAGCTCCTACGAGCAGTACTTC.

A remark on this clonotype: The junction departs from the called germline gene at one end, perhaps through a read error. The V gene is TRBV24-1, the J gene TRBJ2-1; 9 nucleotides align to TRBD1. The length of the CDR3 is 15 residues. Germline-derived CDR1 and CDR2 are KGHDR and SFDVKD. CDR3 nucleotide sequence: TGTGCCACCAGTGACCAGGACAGGGGATACAATGAGCAGTTCTTT. This gives the protein CATSDQDRGYNEQFF.

This clonotype was seen ten or more times. V and J are TRBV6-6 and TRBJ2-5; 8 bases are shared with TRBD1. V gave up 2 bases and J gave up 3 bases; unmatched junction bases: 2. The CDR3 has 14 residues. The germline V gene encodes CDR1 MNHNY and CDR2 SVGAGI (reference sequence). The CDR3 DNA reads as TGTGCCAGCAGTTACCGGACAGGGAAAGAGACCCAGTACTTC. Translating it yields CASSYRTGKETQYF.

This clonotype showed up just a few times. The rearrangement uses TRBV7-2 and TRBJ2-7; TRBD2 matches at 11 bases. The V gene end was trimmed by 5 bases and the J gene end by 0 bases; junction bases not matched to a gene: 6. Per the germline V gene, CDR1 is SGHTA and CDR2 is FQGNSA. The CDR3 spans 16 residues. DNA for the CDR3: TGTGCCAGCAGCCTAACTAGCGGGGGCGACTCCTACGAGCAGTACTTC. As protein: CASSLTSGGDSYEQYF.

There are many counts of this clonotype. The V gene is TRBV6-1, the J gene TRBJ2-7, with D possibly TRBD1 on 5 matching bases. CDR1 is MNHNS, CDR2 SASEGT, per germline. CDR3 length: 13 amino acids. Deletions cut 5 bases from V and 2 bases from J, with 10 bases between. CDR3 amino acids: CASSPDIPYEQYF. The DNA for the CDR3 is TGTGCCAGCAGTCCGGACATTCCCTACGAGCAGTACTTC.

The chain links TRBV19 to TRBJ2-1, with no clear D. The CDR3 length is 12 residues. The V end lost 1 base, the J end lost 8 bases, and 6 bases lay between the germline ends. Germline V gives CDR1 LNHDA, CDR2 SQIVND (reference sequence). This CDR3 reads CASSIGRYEQFF. The CDR3 DNA sequence: TGTGCCAGTAGTATAGGTCGCTATGAGCAGTTCTTC.

This clonotype was detected many times. This chain links TRBV5-4 with TRBJ2-3, with a weak D call TRBD2 (5 bases). Germline V lookup: CDR1 SGHNT, CDR2 YYREEE (reference sequence). The V and J ends lost 4 bases and 7 bases respectively, with 13 bases between them. The CDR3 is made up of 13 amino acids. CDR3 in DNA: TGTGCCAGCAGCCCAGGAGGCGAGAATACGCAGTATTTT. Protein: CASSPGGENTQYF.

This clonotype was observed at least ten times. The chain recombines TRBV29-1 with TRBJ2-7, with 8 positions matching TRBD1. Per the germline V gene, CDR1 is SQVTM and CDR2 is ANQGSEA. V lost 0 bases to trimming and J lost 2 bases; unmatched junction nucleotides: 6. The CDR3 contains 15 residues. CDR3 coding DNA: TGCAGCGTTGAAGAATGGGACAGGAATACCTACGAGCAGTACTTC. The encoded protein is CSVEEWDRNTYEQYF.

This clonotype was counted many times. The chain joins TRBV27 to TRBJ2-7, with D maybe TRBD2 (6 bases). This CDR3 contains 13 residues. V gave up 2 bases and J gave up 4 bases, with 9 bases separating them. Germline V gene sequence: CDR1 MNHEY, CDR2 SMNVEV (reference sequence). CDR3 protein: CASSLGGGYEQYF. The CDR3 DNA reads as TGTGCCAGCAGTTTAGGAGGAGGGTACGAGCAGTACTTC.

This clonotype has only a few counts. V gene TRBV19 combines with J gene TRBJ2-7; 7 bases are a match to TRBD1. The CDR3 contains 13 residues. Germline trimming cut 3 bases from V and 2 bases from J; bases unmatched to any gene: 1. CDR1 and CDR2 from the germline V gene are LNHDA and SQIVND (reference sequence). The CDR3 nucleotides read TGTGCCAGTAGTATGCAGGGGGCCTACGAGCAGTACTTC. Translated, it gives CASSMQGAYEQYF.

This clonotype was counted ten times or more. The V gene is TRBV5-4, the J gene TRBJ2-1, with D possibly matching TRBD1 (6 bases). Trimming shortened V by 9 bases and J by 7 bases, and 8 bases separated the two germline ends. Germline V gene sequence: CDR1 SGHNT, CDR2 YYREEE (reference sequence). This CDR3 has 10 residues. The CDR3 reads CATQGNEQFF. CDR3 sequence (DNA): TGTGCCACCCAGGGGAATGAGCAGTTCTTC.

This clonotype has at least ten counts. The rearrangement joins TRBV4-1 to TRBJ1-4; D call uncertain. CDR1 and CDR2 (germline): MGHRA, YSYEKL. Trimming cost V 7 bases and J 2 bases, with 11 bases left between them. This CDR3 has 14 amino acids. For the CDR3, the DNA is TGCGCCAGCATGAATGGGTTTACTAATGAAAAACTGTTTTTT. It specifies CASMNGFTNEKLFF.

The chain uses TRBV6-1 and TRBJ1-1, with D possibly TRBD1 on 5 matching bases. Germline assignment: CDR1 MNHNS and CDR2 SASEGT. This CDR3 contains 14 residues. Trimming left V 7 bases short and J 1 base short, with 13 bases between. This CDR3 is CASTFPGSNTEAFF. The CDR3 nucleotides read TGTGCCAGCACCTTCCCAGGGTCGAACACTGAAGCTTTCTTT.

This clonotype was counted ten times or more. The gene calls are TRBV12-3 or TRBV12-4 and TRBJ1-1; 9 positions match TRBD1. The V segment lost 3 bases and the J segment 6 bases; nucleotides outside the gene matches: 5. This CDR3 region has 14 residues. CDR3 in amino acids: CASSFRTGAAEAFF. CDR3 coding DNA: TGTGCCAGCAGTTTCCGGACAGGGGCCGCTGAAGCTTTCTTT.

The chain recombines TRBV4-1 with TRBJ1-3, with D possibly matching TRBD1 (6 bases). The germline V gene has CDR1 MGHRA and CDR2 YSYEKL. Trimming removed 3 bases at V and 0 bases at J, with 18 bases between. The CDR3 covers 18 residues. CDR3 DNA sequence: TGCGCCAGCAGCCACCCCAGGACAGTTACTTTCTCTGGAAACACCATATATTTT. It is translated as CASSHPRTVTFSGNTIYF.

This clonotype was counted many times. This rearrangement joins TRBV20-1 to TRBJ2-1; 8 nucleotides line up with TRBD1. Unmatched junction bases numbered 8, after V lost 0 bases and J lost 4 bases. This CDR3 has 16 residues. Per the germline V gene, CDR1 is DFQATT and CDR2 is SNEGSKA (reference sequence). This CDR3 is CSARDFGQGIYNEQFF. The CDR3 bases are TGCAGTGCTAGAGATTTTGGACAGGGAATATACAATGAGCAGTTCTTC.

Comment on this clonotype: A much larger clonotype is one base distant, so this may be a read error. This CDR3 reads CSAKSTGVLKAYERYF. The CDR3 nucleotides read TGCAGTGCTAAATCGACAGGGGTGCTTAAGGCCTACGAGCGGTACTTC. The V call is TRBV20-1, the J call TRBJ2-7; TRBD1 aligns across 8 bases. Germline lookup yields CDR1 DFQATT and CDR2 SNEGSKA (reference sequence). This CDR3 is built from 16 residues.

The chain recombines TRBV30 with TRBJ2-1; 12 bases align to TRBD2. The V gene end was trimmed by 8 bases and the J gene end by 5 bases; junction bases not matched to a gene: 10. This CDR3 contains 15 residues. Germline V CDR1 and CDR2: GTSNPN, SVGIG (reference sequence). CDR3 region: CAGHTSGRLDNEQFF. DNA of the CDR3: TGTGCCGGACATACTAGCGGGAGGCTAGACAATGAGCAGTTCTTC.